A single sample is the source of the 9 T cell receptor beta chains below, sequenced in a study of STAT5B mutations in CD4+ large granular lymphocyte leukemia. Clones were sequenced by immunoSEQ multiplex PCR, and TCRdb holds only the in-frame ones, with some missing. The table records about 35,000 clones, 65% to 80% of them present only once. Material: CD4+ T cells from blood buffy coats. These receptors all stem from a human donor in good health.

This chain links TRBV6-1 with TRBJ2-7; 9 bases align to TRBD1. Germline loops: CDR1 MNHNS, CDR2 SASEGT. V gave up 8 bases and J gave up 2 bases; unmatched junction bases: 7. The CDR3 runs to 14 residues. CDR3 amino acids: CASLWDRAPYEQYF. DNA for the CDR3: TGTGCCAGCCTCTGGGACAGGGCCCCCTACGAGCAGTACTTC.

In this sample, this clone turned up once. V gene TRBV6-1 combines with J gene TRBJ1-2; D remains unclear. There are 15 residues in the CDR3. V was cut by 1 base and J by 1 base, with 10 bases left in between. CDR1 and CDR2 from the germline V gene are MNHNS and SASEGT. The CDR3 coding sequence is TGTGCCAGCAGTGAAGGACTCTCGATTAACTATGGCTACACCTTC. Amino acids: CASSEGLSINYGYTF.

This chain joins TRBV30 and TRBJ1-5, with 7 bases matching TRBD1. CDR1 is GTSNPN and CDR2 is SVGIG in the germline V gene (reference sequence). The J segment lost 3 bases and the V segment lost 5 bases, leaving 4 bases of the junction unmatched. CDR3 length: 13 amino acids. The CDR3 protein is CAWGGQSNQPQHF. CDR3 coding DNA: TGTGCCTGGGGGGGACAGTCCAATCAGCCCCAGCATTTT.

The chain links TRBV5-1 to TRBJ1-1, with 8 bases identical to TRBD1. This CDR3 has 14 amino acids. The germline CDR1 and CDR2 sequences are SGHRS and YFSETQ. V lost 3 bases to trimming and J lost 4 bases; unmatched junction nucleotides: 5. The CDR3 loop is CASSSGQGFTEAFF. Here the CDR3 DNA reads TGCGCCAGCAGCTCAGGACAGGGTTTCACTGAAGCTTTCTTT.

This clone was observed a single time. The chain links TRBV29-1 to TRBJ2-3; D perhaps matches TRBD2 (6 bases). V gave up 3 bases and J gave up 5 bases, with 12 bases separating them. This CDR3 has 13 amino acids. Germline CDR1 and CDR2: SQVTM and ANQGSEA. The CDR3 region has the DNA TGCAGCGTTGATGGCGGGGATGGAGATACGCAGTATTTT. Its protein is CSVDGGDGDTQYF.

This clone was counted a few times. The chain links TRBV28 to TRBJ1-5, with a possible D match to TRBD1 (6 bases). This CDR3 is 15 amino acids long. V lost 8 bases to trimming and J lost 3 bases, with 17 bases between them. Per the germline V gene, CDR1 is MDHEN and CDR2 is SYDVKM. In nucleotides, the CDR3 is TGTGCCAGCCTGGCGCCGCAGGGGATCAATCAGCCCCAGCATTTT. Residues: CASLAPQGINQPQHF.

This clone occurred a few times. The gene calls are TRBV19 and TRBJ1-1; the D is unclear. Germline CDR1 LNHDA, CDR2 SQIVND (reference sequence). This CDR3 contains 14 residues. Trimming removed 5 bases from V and 6 bases from J, with 16 bases in between. In DNA, the CDR3 is TGTGCCAGTAGTGACGGAAATTCGGCCTCTGAAGCTTTCTTT. Amino acids: CASSDGNSASEAFF.

The chain has TRBV5-1 and TRBJ2-5; D is unclear. The CDR3 has 11 amino acids. Germline V gives CDR1 SGHRS, CDR2 YFSETQ. V was trimmed by 2 bases and J by 5 bases, leaving 4 bases between them. The CDR3 region is CASSFLETQYF. The CDR3 DNA follows: TGCGCCAGCAGCTTTCTGGAGACCCAGTACTTC.

V and J are TRBV10-3 and TRBJ1-4; TRBD1 is a possible D gene (6 bases). This CDR3 contains 14 residues. V was trimmed by 4 bases and J by 2 bases, leaving 8 bases between them. The V gene's germline CDR1 is ENHRY and CDR2 SYGVKD. The CDR3 DNA is TGTGCCATCAGTGCGGGGGGCACTAATGAAAAACTGTTTTTT. This sequence encodes CAISAGGTNEKLFF.